This entry is about one T cell receptor (beta chain). Its antigen is as yet unknown. With 0 bases clipped from V and 5 bases from J, the junction kept 10 bases outside the gene matches. Germline values: CDR1 SGHDN, CDR2 FVKESK. The CDR3 totals 17 residues. The sample originates from a study of T cell responses to AZD1222 COVID-19 vaccine. The study, taken as a whole, reports: Clonal diversity was possibly underestimated, and the donors were mostly white British, with more females. A reported finding is that nearly half of spike-specific TCRs target unmutated variant regions.

TCRdb's copy holds only in-frame clones and misses some; the assay was immunoSEQ multiplex PCR. The table has 100,000 to 150,000 clones, around nine tenths seen once. The chain is built from TRBV14 and TRBJ2-3; 8 bases map to TRBD2. The source material was peripheral blood, sampled on day 0 of AZD1222 vaccination. The sequence was obtained from an adult in good health. The CDR3, as DNA: TGTGCCAGCAGCCAAGATCAATCGCGGGGGGAACAAGATACGCAGTATTTT. Translation: CASSQDQSRGEQDTQYF.